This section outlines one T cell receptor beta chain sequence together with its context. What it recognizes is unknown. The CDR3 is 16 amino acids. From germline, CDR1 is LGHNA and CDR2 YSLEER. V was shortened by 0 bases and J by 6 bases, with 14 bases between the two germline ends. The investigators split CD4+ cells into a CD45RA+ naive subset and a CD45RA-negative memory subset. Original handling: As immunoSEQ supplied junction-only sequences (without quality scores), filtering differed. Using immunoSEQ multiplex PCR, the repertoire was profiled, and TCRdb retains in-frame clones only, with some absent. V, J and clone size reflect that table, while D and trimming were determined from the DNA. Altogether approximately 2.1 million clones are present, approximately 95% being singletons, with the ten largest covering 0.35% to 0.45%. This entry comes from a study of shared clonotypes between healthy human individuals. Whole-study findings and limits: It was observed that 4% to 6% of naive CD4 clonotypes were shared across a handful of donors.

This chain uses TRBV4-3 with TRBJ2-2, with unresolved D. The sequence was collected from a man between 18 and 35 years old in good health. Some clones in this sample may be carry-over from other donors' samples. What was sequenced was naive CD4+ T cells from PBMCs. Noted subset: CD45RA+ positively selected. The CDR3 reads CASSQESIMAAGELFF. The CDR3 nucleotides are TGCGCCAGCAGCCAAGAATCGATTATGGCCGCCGGGGAGCTGTTTTTT.